Here is one T cell receptor beta chain with its context. This clone came up once. Its antigen is not yet known. Base quality data are lacking; no much larger clone is found one base away. The germline V gene supplies CDR1 SNHLY and CDR2 FYNNEI. Deletion took 4 bases off V and 2 bases off J, with a span of 8 bases between the germline ends. Including cysteine and phenylalanine, the CDR3 has 13 amino acids. CDR3 DNA is the only sequence kept; it has 39 bases, read in frame from the first base. The data were obtained in a study of control samples from healthy donors and cancer patients (dated by TCRdb to about 2020). Libraries were built with the immunoSEQ multiplex PCR assay. TCRdb's version of the immuneACCESS table is confined to in-frame rearrangements and falls short of the full clone set. An unresolved V gene accounts for under half of the shortfall where checked; the remainder is of unknown origin. This sample holds roughly 120,000 clones; roughly 88% were observed only once. The ten largest clones capture 3.5% to 4% of the sample.

Sequencing was carried out using PBMCs. The TCR originated in a woman aged 55-70 years with lung cancer. The chain joins TRBV2 to TRBJ2-5; the best D guess is TRBD2, with 5 bases matching. CDR3 sequence: CASSGTVQETQYF. The DNA sequence is TGTGCCAGCAGTGGGACTGTTCAAGAGACCCAGTACTTC.